This TCR beta chain was recorded in a study of T cell responses to AZD1222 COVID-19 vaccine. Study details: Whether given at about 4 or about 12 weeks, second doses were pooled.

This table comes from immunoSEQ multiplex PCR, and its TCRdb copy is limited to in-frame clones, with some not included. The repertoire includes 150,000 to 200,000 clones, roughly 93% of them detected once, and about 9% sits in the top ten. Study conclusions and caveats: Vaccine-associated CD4 TCRs spanned spike, dominant at 160-218 and 743-854.

With regard to this clone: Antigen specificity is unknown.

Source: peripheral blood, taken on day 0 of AZD1222 vaccination. This TCR came from an adult in good health.

Written as DNA, the CDR3 is TGTGCCAGCAGCTCCGGGGTAGCCTGGGAGACCCAGTACTTC. Its protein is CASSSGVAWETQYF. V and J are TRBV7-2 and TRBJ2-5, with a possible D match to TRBD2 (5 bases). Trimming took off 4 bases at V and 5 bases at J, with 14 bases between the two ends. The germline gives CDR1 SGHTA, CDR2 FQGNSA. The CDR3 extends over 14 amino acids.